The sequence of this T cell receptor (beta chain) was determined in a study of T-cell reconstitution after alpha-beta-depleted transplantation in children. The germline gives CDR1 SGHRS, CDR2 YFSETQ. This CDR3 has 10 residues. V lost 9 bases to trimming and J lost 8 bases, with 9 bases between them. Unique molecular identifiers were built into the TCRbeta library. Each CDR3 protein gets one entry after TCRdb re-called the PCR reads with MiXCR. This sample yields about 250,000 distinct CDR3 sequences, of which 20% to 30% are seen a single time; 4.8% belongs to the top ten. This clonotype was sampled from a female patient aged 2-10 years who had a stem cell transplant for congenital amegakaryocytic thrombocytopenia, so the T cells may come from the graft donor. The input for sequencing was PBMCs, mostly from graft donor cells, taken 360 days after TCRalphabeta/CD19-depleted stem cell transplant. V and J are TRBV5-1 and TRBJ2-1; the D is unclear. The CDR3 coding sequence is TGCGCCATACGTTCAGATGAGCAGTTCTTC. Translating gives CAIRSDEQFF.